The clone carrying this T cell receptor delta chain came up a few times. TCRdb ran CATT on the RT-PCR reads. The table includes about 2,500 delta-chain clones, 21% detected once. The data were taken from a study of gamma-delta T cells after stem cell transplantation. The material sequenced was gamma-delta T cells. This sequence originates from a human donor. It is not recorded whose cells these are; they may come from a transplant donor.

The CDR3 sequence: CACDILGDMTAQLFF. The DNA for the CDR3 is TGTGCCTGTGACATACTGGGGGATATGACAGCACAACTCTTCTTT. The rearrangement links TRDV2 to TRDJ2; the match to TRDD3 covers 11 bases. The V and J ends lost 2 bases and 3 bases, in that order; junction bases with no gene match: 1. CDR1 GEAIGNYY and CDR2 EKD come from the germline V gene. This CDR3 spans 15 amino acids.